The following is a T cell receptor beta chain sequence with its context. Its antigen is undetermined. The read terminates 3 residues ahead of where the CDR3 ends, so the germline J gene completes it. Clones were read by immunoSEQ multiplex PCR, and TCRdb kept only the in-frame ones, dropping some. The specimen gives roughly 28,000 clones without singletons; the ten biggest hold about 12%. From germline, CDR1 is WNHNN and CDR2 SYGVQD (reference sequence). V was pared by 10 bases and J by 3 bases, with 16 bases between. CDR3 length equals 13 residues. Blood samples were heparinized, about 4.5 to 9 ml per donor. The sample belongs to a study of T cell clonality in common variable immunodeficiency. Broader study findings: CVID subjects showed higher TCRbeta clonality than healthy controls. Repertoire-complication correlations in CVID were limited by patient heterogeneity. What drives increased CVID clonality needs T cell subpopulation sequencing.

This clonotype was obtained from a person aged 18-69 years in good health. This rearrangement joins TRBV10-1 to TRBJ2-7; unclear D gene. Sequences were obtained from peripheral blood mononuclear cells. The CDR3 protein is CATPLAPFYEQYF. The sequenced CDR3 bases are TGCGCCACCCCTCTCGCGCCCTTCTACGAG.